One and the same sample provided the 3 T cell receptor beta chains below, sequenced in a study of OX40 agonist ivuxolimab in advanced cancers. Here immunoSEQ multiplex PCR was the method, and the copy in TCRdb shows in-frame clones only, minus some. The repertoire consists of 59,000 or so clones, with about nine tenths occurring once and the leading ten covering around 0.4%. Sequencing was performed on CD4+ or CD8+ T cells sorted from blood, taken in a trial of the OX40 agonist ivuxolimab. These receptors were collected from an adult with an advanced solid tumor such as melanoma, head and neck, liver or kidney cancer.

The chain links TRBV7-2 to TRBJ2-1; maybe TRBD2 (6 bases). There are 14 residues in the CDR3. Trimming took 1 base from V and 5 from J, leaving 9 bases between them. CDR1 SGHTA and CDR2 FQGNSA come from the germline V gene. CDR3 amino acids: CASSLVGGDNEQFF. The CDR3 DNA is TGTGCCAGCAGCTTAGTCGGGGGAGACAATGAGCAGTTCTTC.

The chain uses TRBV18 and TRBJ2-5; perhaps TRBD1 as D (6 bases). Germline CDR1 reads KGHSH; CDR2 reads LQKENI. The CDR3 sequence is 15 residues long. Trimming took 4 bases from V and 2 from J, leaving 14 bases between them. Here the CDR3 reads CASSLLSGEQETQYF. CDR3 in DNA: TGTGCCAGCTCACTTCTTTCAGGGGAACAAGAGACCCAGTACTTC.

This clone was observed a few times. The chain couples TRBV28 to TRBJ2-2; D is unclear. The germline V gene encodes CDR1 MDHEN and CDR2 SYDVKM. The ends were cut back, 5 bases at V and 7 bases at J, with 5 bases in the middle. The CDR3 covers 11 residues. The chain's CDR3 is CASSLFGELFF. The DNA for the CDR3 is TGTGCCAGCAGTCTGTTCGGGGAGCTGTTTTTT. Based on the CDR3 plus reference TRBV28 and TRBJ2-2, the full variable domain is DVKVTQSSRYLVKRTGEKVFLECVQDMDHENMFWYRQDPGLGLRLIYFSYDVKMKEKGDIPEGYSVSREKKERFSLILESASTNQTSMYLCASSLFGELFFGEGSRLTVL.